This T cell receptor (beta chain) comes out of a study of T cells after yellow fever vaccination. This clonotype has more than one count but fewer than ten. CDR1 and CDR2 (germline): SEHNR, FQNEAQ (reference sequence). The V and J ends lost 6 bases and 5 bases respectively, with 7 bases between them. The CDR3 runs to 11 residues. MiXCR, run by TCRdb on the 5' RACE reads, gives a single entry per CDR3 protein. The table has just over 250,000 distinct CDR3 sequences, roughly 5.2% seen once. This receptor was obtained from a man between 18 and 35 years old who received the YFV17D yellow fever vaccine. The specimen comprised CD4+ T cells sorted from PBMCs, sampled on the day of the yellow fever booster vaccination. The rearrangement uses TRBV7-9 and TRBJ2-5, with D unresolved. The CDR3: CASRSAETQYF. The CDR3 DNA is TGTGCCAGCAGATCAGCGGAGACCCAGTACTTC. Full variable domain (outside the CDR3, taken from reference TRBV7-9 and TRBJ2-5): DTGVSQNPRHKITKRGQNVTFRCDPISEHNRLYWYRQTLGQGPEFLTYFQNEAQLEKSRLLSDRFSAERPKGSFSTLEIQRTEQGDSAMYLCASRSAETQYFGPGTRLLVL.